A selection of T cell receptor beta chains follows, all from one sample in a study of T cells in Graves' hyperthyroidism and ophthalmopathy. A single record per CDR3 protein comes from TCRdb applying MiXCR to the multiplex PCR reads. The sample contains 300,000 to 500,000 distinct CDR3 sequences, over 13% of which appear only once. Sequencing input: blood. The receptors were sampled from a man aged 50-60 years with Graves' ophthalmopathy. The CDR3 runs from the conserved cysteine through the conserved F or W. D genes are given only for firm matches. The listing skips clone size in some rows; elsewhere it reads once, few, many or a size class.

J	V	size	length	D	DNA	CDR3
TRBJ1-1	TRBV7-3	few	14	NA	TGTGCCAGCAGCCCCAACTGGGGGAACGGTGAAGCTTTCTTT	CASSPNWGNGEAFF
TRBJ2-5	TRBV2	NA	15	TRBD2	TGTGCCAGCAGGGGGACTAGCGGGAGACAAGAGACCCAGTACTTC	CASRGTSGRQETQYF
TRBJ2-7	TRBV15	many	14	NA	TGTGCCACCAGCAGACTGGGGCGGGGATACGAGCAGTACTTC	CATSRLGRGYEQYF
TRBJ2-1	TRBV19	few	13	NA	TGTGCCAGTTCGTCTATCCACGGCAATGAGCAGTTCTTC	CASSSIHGNEQFF
TRBJ2-7	TRBV7-9	NA	12	NA	TGTGCCAGCACCCTAGGGGGGGGCGAGCAGTACTTC	CASTLGGGEQYF
TRBJ1-1	TRBV29-1	NA	10	NA	TGCAGCTCCATGAACACTGAAGCTTTCTTT	CSSMNTEAFF
TRBJ1-1	TRBV24-1	many	13	NA	TGTGCCACCAGTGACTATGGACAGAGGCAAGCTTTCTTT	CATSDYGQRQAFF
TRBJ2-2	TRBV2	many	14	NA	TGTGCCAGCAAGGCGGGACCCAACACCGGGGAGCTGTTTTTT	CASKAGPNTGELFF
TRBJ2-5	TRBV2	many	14	NA	TGTGCCAGCAGCCCGGAGTACAGGCAAGAGACCCAGTACTTC	CASSPEYRQETQYF
TRBJ2-7	TRBV12-3/TRBV12-4	many	15	NA	TGTGCCAGCAATTTTGCTTCCGGGACGGGCTTTAAGCAGTACTTC	CASNFASGTGFKQYF
TRBJ2-5	TRBV2	many	13	TRBD1	TGTGCCAGCAGTGAAGAGGGGGCAGAGACCCAGTACTTC	CASSEEGAETQYF
TRBJ2-2	TRBV28	few	13	NA	TGTGCCAGCACAGGGGCAGGCACCGGGGAGCTGTTTTTT	CASTGAGTGELFF
TRBJ2-7	TRBV7-9	many	14	NA	TGTGCCAGCAGCTTAGTGGACAGTATATACGAGCAGTACTTC	CASSLVDSIYEQYF
TRBJ2-4	TRBV4-1	many	13	TRBD1	TGCGCCAGCAGTCCCACAGGGGTTAACATTCAGTACTTC	CASSPTGVNIQYF
TRBJ2-7	TRBV5-1	NA	14	TRBD1	TGCGCCAGCAGCTCAAGACAGGGATATGGCGAGCAGTACTTC	CASSSRQGYGEQYF